This is a list of T cell receptor beta chains from one sample in a study of T-cell memory formation after mild COVID-19. One entry per CDR3 protein results from TCRdb running MiXCR on the 5' RACE reads. The sample has 550,000 to 650,000 distinct CDR3 sequences, roughly a sixth seen once; the top ten hold roughly 7.8%. Sequencing used PBMCs or a T cell subset sorted from them (not recorded which). These receptors were collected from an adult woman who had mild COVID-19 (a few samples of this study predate the infection). Cell type and time point are not known. Each CDR3 is given without its conserved first and last residue. Some rows have no size entry. The others give once, few or many, or a class for an expanded clone.

abundance: NA; j_gene: TRBJ2-7; v_gene: TRBV27; CDR3aa: ASSILGSAQEDEQY
abundance: NA; j_gene: TRBJ2-1; v_gene: TRBV24-1; CDR3aa: ATSDLGTGLVLGNEQF
abundance: NA; j_gene: TRBJ2-1; v_gene: TRBV20-1; CDR3aa: SARGRYNEQF
abundance: NA; j_gene: TRBJ1-3; v_gene: TRBV2; CDR3aa: ASRPGPSGNTIY
abundance: few; j_gene: TRBJ1-2; v_gene: TRBV18; CDR3aa: ASSPPLVVSGYT
abundance: few; j_gene: TRBJ2-7; v_gene: TRBV29-1; CDR3aa: SVEDRESYEQY
abundance: NA; j_gene: TRBJ1-4; v_gene: TRBV18; CDR3aa: ASSRSVSNEKLF
abundance: few; j_gene: TRBJ2-5; v_gene: TRBV12-3/TRBV12-4; CDR3aa: ASSPHLLETQY
abundance: few; j_gene: TRBJ1-1; v_gene: TRBV6-1; CDR3aa: ASRQLEAF
abundance: few; j_gene: TRBJ2-1; v_gene: TRBV2; CDR3aa: ASRAVYEQF
abundance: NA; j_gene: TRBJ2-5; v_gene: TRBV5-1; CDR3aa: ASSLVEFPRYETQY
abundance: NA; j_gene: TRBJ2-1; v_gene: TRBV5-6; CDR3aa: ASSKRTASSYNEQF
abundance: few; j_gene: TRBJ2-3; v_gene: TRBV4-2; CDR3aa: ASSQDSGGYTDTQY
abundance: NA; j_gene: TRBJ2-5; v_gene: TRBV11-2; CDR3aa: ASSFGSGQETQY
abundance: few; j_gene: TRBJ1-1; v_gene: TRBV10-3; CDR3aa: AISESPQGGGTEAF
abundance: few; j_gene: TRBJ2-3; v_gene: TRBV20-1; CDR3aa: SARERSSSTDTQY
abundance: NA; j_gene: TRBJ1-2; v_gene: TRBV29-1; CDR3aa: SVENREHYGYT
abundance: NA; j_gene: TRBJ1-2; v_gene: TRBV28; CDR3aa: ASSPQGREVNYGYT
abundance: NA; j_gene: TRBJ2-2; v_gene: TRBV7-9; CDR3aa: ASETGRFRAGELF
abundance: few; j_gene: TRBJ2-1; v_gene: TRBV10-2; CDR3aa: ASSVAGAKNEQF
abundance: few; j_gene: TRBJ2-1; v_gene: TRBV29-1; CDR3aa: SVDRLGGGVSYNEQF
abundance: few; j_gene: TRBJ1-6; v_gene: TRBV6-5; CDR3aa: ASSYSSRGDHSPLH